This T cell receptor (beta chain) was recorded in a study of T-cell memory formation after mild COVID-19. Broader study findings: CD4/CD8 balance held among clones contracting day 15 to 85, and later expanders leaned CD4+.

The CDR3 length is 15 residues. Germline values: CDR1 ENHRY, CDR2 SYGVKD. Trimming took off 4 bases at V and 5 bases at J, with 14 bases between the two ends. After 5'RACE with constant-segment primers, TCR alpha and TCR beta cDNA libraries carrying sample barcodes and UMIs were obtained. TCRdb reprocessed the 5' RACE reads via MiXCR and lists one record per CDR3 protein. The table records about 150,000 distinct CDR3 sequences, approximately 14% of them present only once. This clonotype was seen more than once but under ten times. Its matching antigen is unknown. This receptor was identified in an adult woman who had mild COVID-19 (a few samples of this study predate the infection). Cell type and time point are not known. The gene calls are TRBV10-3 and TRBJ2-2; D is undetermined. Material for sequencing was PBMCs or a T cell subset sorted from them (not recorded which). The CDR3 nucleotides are TGTGCCATCAGTGCACGAGGTTCCCCGACCGGGGAGCTGTTTTTT. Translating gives CAISARGSPTGELFF.